The entry that follows covers one T cell receptor beta chain sequence. Trimming cost V 5 bases and J 0 bases; bases outside gene matches: 6. Germline V gene sequence: CDR1 MDHEN, CDR2 SYDVKM. The CDR3 has 15 amino acids. The data were taken from a study of immune evolution from preneoplasia to lung adenocarcinoma. Assay: immunoSEQ multiplex PCR; the TCRdb copy retains only in-frame clones and omits some. This table holds approximately 12,000 clones, around 86% found once. This TCR was recovered from a person in their 70s with invasive lung adenocarcinoma. The material sequenced was FFPE invasive lung adenocarcinoma tissue. The chain couples TRBV28 to TRBJ1-1, with 7 bases fitting TRBD1. As DNA, the CDR3 is TGTGCCAGCAGTAGAGGAGACAGGGTGAACACTGAAGCTTTCTTT. This translates into CASSRGDRVNTEAFF. Supplemented by reference TRBV28 and TRBJ1-1, the full variable domain reads DVKVTQSSRYLVKRTGEKVFLECVQDMDHENMFWYRQDPGLGLRLIYFSYDVKMKEKGDIPEGYSVSREKKERFSLILESASTNQTSMYLCASSRGDRVNTEAFFGQGTRLTVV.